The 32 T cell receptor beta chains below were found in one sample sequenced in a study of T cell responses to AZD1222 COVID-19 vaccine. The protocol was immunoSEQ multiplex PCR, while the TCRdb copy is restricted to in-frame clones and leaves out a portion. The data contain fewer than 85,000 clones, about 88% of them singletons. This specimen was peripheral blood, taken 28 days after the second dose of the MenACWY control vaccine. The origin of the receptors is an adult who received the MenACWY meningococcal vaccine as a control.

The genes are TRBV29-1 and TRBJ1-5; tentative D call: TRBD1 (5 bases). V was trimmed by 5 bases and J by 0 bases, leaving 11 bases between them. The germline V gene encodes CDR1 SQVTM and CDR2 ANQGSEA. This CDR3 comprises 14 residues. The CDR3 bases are TGCAGCGTTAGGGGCGCCAATAGCAATCAGCCCCAGCATTTT. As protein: CSVRGANSNQPQHF.

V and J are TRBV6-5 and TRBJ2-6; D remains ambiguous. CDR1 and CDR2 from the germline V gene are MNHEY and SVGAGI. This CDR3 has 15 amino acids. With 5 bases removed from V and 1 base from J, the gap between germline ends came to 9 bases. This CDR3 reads CASSLQDSGANVLTF. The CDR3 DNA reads TGTGCCAGCAGTCTACAAGATTCTGGGGCCAACGTCCTGACTTTC.

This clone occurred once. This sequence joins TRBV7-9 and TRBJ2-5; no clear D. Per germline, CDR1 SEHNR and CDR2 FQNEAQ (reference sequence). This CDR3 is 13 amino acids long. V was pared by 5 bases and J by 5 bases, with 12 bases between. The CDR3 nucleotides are TGTGCCAGCAGCAGCGTGGCAGGCGAGACCCAGTACTTC. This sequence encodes CASSSVAGETQYF.

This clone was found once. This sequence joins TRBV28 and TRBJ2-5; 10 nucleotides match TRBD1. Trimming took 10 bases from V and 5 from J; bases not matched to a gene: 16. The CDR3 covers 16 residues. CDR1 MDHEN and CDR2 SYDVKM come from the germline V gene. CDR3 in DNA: TGTGCCACTAACCCTCCGGGACAGGGGAAAAGGGAGACCCAGTACTTC. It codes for CATNPPGQGKRETQYF. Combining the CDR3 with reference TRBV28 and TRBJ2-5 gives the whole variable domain DVKVTQSSRYLVKRTGEKVFLECVQDMDHENMFWYRQDPGLGLRLIYFSYDVKMKEKGDIPEGYSVSREKKERFSLILESASTNQTSMYLCATNPPGQGKRETQYFGPGTRLLVL.

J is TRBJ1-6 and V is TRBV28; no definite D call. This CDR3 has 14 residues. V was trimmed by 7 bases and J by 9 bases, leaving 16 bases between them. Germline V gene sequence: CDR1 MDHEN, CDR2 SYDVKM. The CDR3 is CASNSQRSGSPLHF. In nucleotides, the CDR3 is TGTGCCAGCAATTCACAGAGAAGTGGTTCACCCCTCCACTTT.

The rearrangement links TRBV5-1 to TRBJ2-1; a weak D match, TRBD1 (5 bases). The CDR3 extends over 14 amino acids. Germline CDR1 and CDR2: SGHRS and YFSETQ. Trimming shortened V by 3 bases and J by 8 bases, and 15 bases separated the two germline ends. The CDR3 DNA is TGCGCCAGCAGCTATGGGGCCCATTCGGATGAGCAGTTCTTC. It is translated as CASSYGAHSDEQFF.

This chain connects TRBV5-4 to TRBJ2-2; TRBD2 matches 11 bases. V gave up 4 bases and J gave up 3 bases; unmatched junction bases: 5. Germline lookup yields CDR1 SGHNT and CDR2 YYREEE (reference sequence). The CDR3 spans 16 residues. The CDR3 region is CASSPRLAGYTGELFF. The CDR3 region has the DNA TGTGCCAGCAGCCCGAGACTAGCGGGATACACCGGGGAGCTGTTTTTT.

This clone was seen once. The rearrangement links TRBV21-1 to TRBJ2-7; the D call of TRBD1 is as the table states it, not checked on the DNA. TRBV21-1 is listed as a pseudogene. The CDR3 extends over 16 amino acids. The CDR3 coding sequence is TGTGCCAGCAGCCGCGAGGAGGGACAGGGGTGGTACGAGCAGTACTTC. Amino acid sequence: CASSREEGQGWYEQYF.

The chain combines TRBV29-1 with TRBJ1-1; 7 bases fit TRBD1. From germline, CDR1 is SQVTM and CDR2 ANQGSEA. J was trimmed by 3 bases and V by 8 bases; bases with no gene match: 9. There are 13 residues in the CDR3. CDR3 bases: TGCAGCAGTACCAGGGGGGGGGACACTGAAGCTTTCTTT. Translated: CSSTRGGDTEAFF.

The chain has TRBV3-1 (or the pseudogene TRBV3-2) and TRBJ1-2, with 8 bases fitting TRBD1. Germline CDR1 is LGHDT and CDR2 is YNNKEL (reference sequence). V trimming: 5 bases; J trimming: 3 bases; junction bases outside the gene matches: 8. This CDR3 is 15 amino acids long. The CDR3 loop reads CASSTSTGADYGYTF. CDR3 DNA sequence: TGTGCCAGCAGCACTTCGACAGGGGCCGACTATGGCTACACCTTC.

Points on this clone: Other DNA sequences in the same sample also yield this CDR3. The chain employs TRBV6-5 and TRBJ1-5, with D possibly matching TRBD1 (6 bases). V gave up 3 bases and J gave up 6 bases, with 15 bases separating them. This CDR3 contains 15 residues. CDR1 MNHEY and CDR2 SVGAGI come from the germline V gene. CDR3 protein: CASSYSAQGGQPQHF. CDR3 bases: TGTGCCAGCAGTTATTCGGCACAGGGAGGTCAGCCCCAGCATTTT.

For the CDR3, the DNA is TGTGCCAGCAGTGTGGGACAGGGGTATGGCTACACCTTC. Amino acids: CASSVGQGYGYTF. This rearrangement joins TRBV28 to TRBJ1-2, with 10 bases matching TRBD1. V lost 5 bases, J lost 5 bases, and 2 bases stayed unmatched. Germline CDR1 is MDHEN and CDR2 is SYDVKM. This CDR3 contains 13 residues.

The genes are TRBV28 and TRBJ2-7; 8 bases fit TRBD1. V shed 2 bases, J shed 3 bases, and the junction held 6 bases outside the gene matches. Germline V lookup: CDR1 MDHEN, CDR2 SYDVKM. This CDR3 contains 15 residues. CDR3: CASSLGGQAIYEQYF. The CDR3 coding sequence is TGTGCCAGCAGTTTAGGGGGACAGGCAATCTACGAGCAGTACTTC.

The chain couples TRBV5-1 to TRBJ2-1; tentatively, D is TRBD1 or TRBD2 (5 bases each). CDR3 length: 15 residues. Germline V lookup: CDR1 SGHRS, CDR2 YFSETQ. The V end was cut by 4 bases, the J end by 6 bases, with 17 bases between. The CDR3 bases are TGCGCCAGCAGCCTAGGGACCCGGAGTCGCAATGAGCAGTTCTTC. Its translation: CASSLGTRSRNEQFF.

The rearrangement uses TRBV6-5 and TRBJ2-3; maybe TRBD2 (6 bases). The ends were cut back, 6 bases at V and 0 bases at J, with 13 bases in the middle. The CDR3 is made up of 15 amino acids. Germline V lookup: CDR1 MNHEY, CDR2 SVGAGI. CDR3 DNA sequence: TGTGCCAGCAGCTCCCCGGGACTTAGCACAGATACGCAGTATTTT. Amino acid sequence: CASSSPGLSTDTQYF.

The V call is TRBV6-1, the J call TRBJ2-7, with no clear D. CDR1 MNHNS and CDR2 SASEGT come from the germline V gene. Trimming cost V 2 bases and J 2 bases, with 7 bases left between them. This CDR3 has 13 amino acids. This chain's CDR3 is CASSERAPYEQYF. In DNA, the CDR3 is TGTGCCAGCAGTGAAAGGGCCCCCTACGAGCAGTACTTC.

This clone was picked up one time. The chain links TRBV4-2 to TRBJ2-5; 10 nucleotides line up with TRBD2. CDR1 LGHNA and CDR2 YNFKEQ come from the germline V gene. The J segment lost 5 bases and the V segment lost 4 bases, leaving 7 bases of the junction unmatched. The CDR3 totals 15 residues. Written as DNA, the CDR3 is TGTGCCAGCAGCCTGAAGCGGGGGGGCCCCGAGACCCAGTACTTC. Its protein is CASSLKRGGPETQYF.

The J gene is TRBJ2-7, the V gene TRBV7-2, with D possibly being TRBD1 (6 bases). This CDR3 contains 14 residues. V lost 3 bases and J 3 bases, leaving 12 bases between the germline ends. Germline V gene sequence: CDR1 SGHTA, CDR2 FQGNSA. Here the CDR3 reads CASSLTGQHYEQYF. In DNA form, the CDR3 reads TGTGCCAGCAGCTTGACAGGTCAACACTACGAGCAGTACTTC.

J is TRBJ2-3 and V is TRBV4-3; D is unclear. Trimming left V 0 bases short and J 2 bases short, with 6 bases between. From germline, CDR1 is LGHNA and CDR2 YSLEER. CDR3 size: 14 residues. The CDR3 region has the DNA TGCGCCAGCAGCCAAGAAACGGTCACAGATACGCAGTATTTT. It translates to CASSQETVTDTQYF.

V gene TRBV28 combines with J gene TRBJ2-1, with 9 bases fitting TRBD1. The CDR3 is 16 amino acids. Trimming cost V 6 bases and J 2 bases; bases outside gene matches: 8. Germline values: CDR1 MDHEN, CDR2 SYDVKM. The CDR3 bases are TGTGCCAGCAGCTGGGACAGGGCCGTTGCCTACAATGAGCAGTTCTTC. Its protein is CASSWDRAVAYNEQFF.

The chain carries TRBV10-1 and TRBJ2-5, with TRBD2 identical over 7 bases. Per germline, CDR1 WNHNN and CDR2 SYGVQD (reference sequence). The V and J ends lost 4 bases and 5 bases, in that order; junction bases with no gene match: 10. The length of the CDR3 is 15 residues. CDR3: CASSGESEGGETQYF. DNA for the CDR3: TGCGCCAGCAGTGGGGAGTCGGAGGGAGGGGAGACCCAGTACTTC.

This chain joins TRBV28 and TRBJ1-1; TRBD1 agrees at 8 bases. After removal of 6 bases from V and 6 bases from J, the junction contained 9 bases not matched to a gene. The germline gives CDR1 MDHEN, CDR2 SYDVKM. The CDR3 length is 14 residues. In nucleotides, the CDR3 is TGTGCCAGCAGCACAGGGGGTCGTGTCCCTGAAGCTTTCTTT. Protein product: CASSTGGRVPEAFF.

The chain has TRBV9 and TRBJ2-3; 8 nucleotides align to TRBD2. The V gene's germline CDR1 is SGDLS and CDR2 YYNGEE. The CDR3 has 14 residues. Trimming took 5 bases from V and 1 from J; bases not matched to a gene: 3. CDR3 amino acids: CASRRAGGTDTQYF. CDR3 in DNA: TGTGCCAGCAGACGAGCGGGGGGCACAGATACGCAGTATTTT.

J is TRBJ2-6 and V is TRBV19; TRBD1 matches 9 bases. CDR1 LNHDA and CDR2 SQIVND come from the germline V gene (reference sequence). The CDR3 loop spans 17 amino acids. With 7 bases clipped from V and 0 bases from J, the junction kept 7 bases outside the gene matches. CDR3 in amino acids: CASTTGTGRSGANVLTF. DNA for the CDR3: TGTGCCAGTACCACCGGGACAGGGCGCTCTGGGGCCAACGTCCTGACTTTC.

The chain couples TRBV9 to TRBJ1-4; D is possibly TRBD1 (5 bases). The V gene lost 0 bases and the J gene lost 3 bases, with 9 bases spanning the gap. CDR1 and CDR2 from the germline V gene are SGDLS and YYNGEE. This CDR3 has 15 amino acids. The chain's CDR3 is CASSVGGSPNEKLFF. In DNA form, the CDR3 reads TGTGCCAGCAGCGTAGGGGGGTCCCCTAATGAAAAACTGTTTTTT.

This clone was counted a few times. CDR3 in DNA: TGTGCCAGTAGTATAGCGGGGGGGCGATGGGATGAGCAGTTCTTC. Translation: CASSIAGGRWDEQFF. V is TRBV19 and J is TRBJ2-1, with 8 bases lining up with TRBD2. This CDR3 is 15 amino acids long. From germline, CDR1 is LNHDA and CDR2 SQIVND (reference sequence). Trimming removed 1 base from V and 8 bases from J; junction bases left unmatched: 7.

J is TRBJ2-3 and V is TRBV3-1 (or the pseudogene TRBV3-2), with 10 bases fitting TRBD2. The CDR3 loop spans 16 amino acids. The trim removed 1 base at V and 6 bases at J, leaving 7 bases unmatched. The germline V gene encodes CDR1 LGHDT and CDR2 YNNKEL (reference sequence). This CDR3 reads CASSQAGAGGLDTQYF. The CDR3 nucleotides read TGTGCCAGCAGCCAAGCTGGAGCGGGAGGGCTGGATACGCAGTATTTT.

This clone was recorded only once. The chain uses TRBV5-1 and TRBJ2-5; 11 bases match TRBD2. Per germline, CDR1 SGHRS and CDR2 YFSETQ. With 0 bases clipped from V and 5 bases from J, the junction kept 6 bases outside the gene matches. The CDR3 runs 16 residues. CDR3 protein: CASSLVGLAGLETQYF. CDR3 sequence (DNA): TGCGCCAGCAGCTTGGTCGGACTAGCGGGTTTGGAGACCCAGTACTTC.

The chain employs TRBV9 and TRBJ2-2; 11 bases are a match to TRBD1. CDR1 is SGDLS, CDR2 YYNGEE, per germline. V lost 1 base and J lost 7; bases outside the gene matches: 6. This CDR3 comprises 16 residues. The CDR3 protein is CASSVKGQGAGGELFF. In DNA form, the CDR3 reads TGTGCCAGCAGCGTAAAAGGACAGGGGGCCGGCGGGGAGCTGTTTTTT.

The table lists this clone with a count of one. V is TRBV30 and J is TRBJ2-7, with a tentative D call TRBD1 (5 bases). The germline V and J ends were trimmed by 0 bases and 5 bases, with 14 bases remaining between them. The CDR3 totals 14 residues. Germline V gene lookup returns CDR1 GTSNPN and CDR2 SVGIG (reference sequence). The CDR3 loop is CAWSVRVQGHEQYF. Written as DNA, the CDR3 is TGTGCCTGGAGTGTAAGGGTGCAGGGCCACGAGCAGTACTTC.

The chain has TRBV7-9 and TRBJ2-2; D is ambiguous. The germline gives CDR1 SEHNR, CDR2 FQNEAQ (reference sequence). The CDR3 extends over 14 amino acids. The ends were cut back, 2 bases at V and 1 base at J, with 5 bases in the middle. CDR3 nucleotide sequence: TGTGCCAGCAGCTTAATGGGGAACACCGGGGAGCTGTTTTTT. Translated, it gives CASSLMGNTGELFF.

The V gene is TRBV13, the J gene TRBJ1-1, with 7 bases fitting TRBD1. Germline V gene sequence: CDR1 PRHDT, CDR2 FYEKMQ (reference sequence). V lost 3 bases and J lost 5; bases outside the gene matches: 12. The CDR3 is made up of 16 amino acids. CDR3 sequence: CASSLRDSEVMTEAFF. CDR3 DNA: TGTGCCAGCAGCTTGAGGGACAGTGAGGTGATGACTGAAGCTTTCTTT.